This TCR beta chain appears in the sequencing data of a study of T-cell reconstitution after alpha-beta-depleted transplantation in children. During its preparation, the TCRbeta library received unique molecular identifiers. MiXCR, applied by TCRdb to the PCR reads, yields one record per CDR3 protein. The table records hundreds of thousands of distinct CDR3 sequences, approximately 29% of them present only once. This clonotype appeared a few times. Trimming cost V 5 bases and J 8 bases; bases outside gene matches: 11. The CDR3 is made up of 16 amino acids. Germline lookup yields CDR1 SGHAT and CDR2 FQNNGV.

The source of this sequence is a human donor who donated a stem cell graft to a child with aplastic anemia. The chain links TRBV11-2 to TRBJ1-6; 8 bases align to TRBD1. The sequencing used PBMCs from the stem cell graft donor, collected from the stem cell graft. Written as DNA, the CDR3 is TGTGCCAGCAGCCCGATCAAATGGACAGGGTATTCACCCCTCCACTTT. Translated: CASSPIKWTGYSPLHF.